The 20 T cell receptor beta chains below all came from one sample that was sequenced in a study of T cells expressing NK-cell markers. Reprocessing the 5' RACE reads, TCRdb reports a single entry for every CDR3 protein and omits DNA. The sample includes roughly 300,000 distinct CDR3 sequences. Sequenced input: blood T cells: a sorted CD56 or NKG2C T cell subset, CD4+ or CD8+ T cells, or bulk PBMC T cells (not recorded which). Receptors were obtained from a woman between 18 and 69 years old in good health.

The V call is TRBV12-3 or TRBV12-4, the J call TRBJ2-3. This CDR3 has 12 residues. The chain's CDR3 is CASSKLPTTQYF.

The chain combines TRBV20-1 with TRBJ2-7; TCRdb's assignment of TRBD1 cannot be checked, as there is no DNA. Germline V gene data show CDR1 as DFQATT and CDR2 as SNEGSKA (reference sequence). The CDR3 is 12 amino acids. The CDR3 loop reads CGGGRGPYEQYF.

The genes are TRBV11-2 and TRBJ2-7; as DNA is missing, the TRBD2 call by TCRdb cannot be tested. CDR3 size: 16 residues. Germline V lookup: CDR1 SGHAT, CDR2 FQNNGV. CDR3 amino acids: CASRGGASGYSYEQYF.

The chain carries TRBV5-1 and TRBJ2-5; no DNA is available, so the TRBD1 call from TCRdb remains unchecked. In germline, CDR1 is SGHRS, CDR2 YFSETQ. CDR3 length: 16 amino acids. The CDR3 loop is CASSLALQGGVETQYF.

The chain uses TRBV12-3 or TRBV12-4 and TRBJ2-7. The CDR3 totals 14 residues. The CDR3 protein is CASSVNRGSYEQYF.

The chain recombines TRBV4-1 with TRBJ1-4; TCRdb's D gene call, TRBD1, goes unchecked for lack of DNA. CDR1 is MGHRA and CDR2 is YSYEKL in the germline V gene. This CDR3 region has 14 residues. CDR3 region: CASSQSWGWEKLFF.

The chain links TRBV6-5 to TRBJ1-1; absent DNA, TCRdb's TRBD1 call cannot be checked. There are 14 residues in the CDR3. CDR1 and CDR2 from the germline V gene are MNHEY and SVGAGI. CDR3: CASSYDRSGTEAFF.

The chain uses TRBV5-1 and TRBJ2-7; the TRBD2 assignment by TCRdb is unverifiable without DNA. This CDR3 has 15 residues. CDR1 SGHRS and CDR2 YFSETQ come from the germline V gene. CDR3: CASSLGLAGVYEQYF.

The chain uses TRBV10-1 and TRBJ2-3; absent DNA, TCRdb's TRBD1 call cannot be checked. CDR1 is WNHNN, CDR2 SYGVQD, per germline (reference sequence). This CDR3 comprises 16 residues. CDR3 residues: CASSDVPGQGSDTQYF.

V gene TRBV19 combines with J gene TRBJ2-1. There are 13 residues in the CDR3. Germline loops: CDR1 LNHDA, CDR2 SQIVND (reference sequence). CDR3 amino acids: CASRSRGENEQFF.

V usage is TRBV2 and J usage is TRBJ1-6; TCRdb selects TRBD1, and the lack of DNA leaves this call unchecked. CDR1 is SNHLY, CDR2 FYNNEI, per germline. This CDR3 is built from 14 residues. The CDR3 sequence: CASSGAGAGSPLHF.

CDR3 loop: CASSLDRGSSSYGYTF. The chain recombines TRBV18 with TRBJ1-2; absent DNA, TCRdb's TRBD1 call cannot be checked. CDR3 length: 16 amino acids. Germline V gene lookup returns CDR1 KGHSH and CDR2 LQKENI.

This sequence joins TRBV20-1 and TRBJ2-3. Germline assignment: CDR1 DFQATT and CDR2 SNEGSKA (reference sequence). The CDR3 has 16 amino acids. CDR3 loop: CSARRSAVTSTDTQYF.

This CDR3 reads CSAVGTSGRIAYNEQFF. This chain connects TRBV20-1 to TRBJ2-1; the D call of TRBD2 rests on TCRdb alone, since no DNA is present to check it. Per germline, CDR1 DFQATT and CDR2 SNEGSKA (reference sequence). CDR3 length equals 17 residues.

The chain combines TRBV5-1 with TRBJ2-3; TCRdb designates TRBD2, a call that cannot be tested without DNA. Germline V lookup: CDR1 SGHRS, CDR2 YFSETQ. This CDR3 comprises 16 residues. The CDR3 loop is CASTPTSGSRTDTQYF.

The chain is built from TRBV6-1 and TRBJ1-6; TCRdb lists TRBD1, though no DNA is available to test this call. Germline loops: CDR1 MNHNS, CDR2 SASEGT. The CDR3 consists of 15 residues. The CDR3 loop reads CASGPFRSRNSPLHF.

The chain couples TRBV20-1 to TRBJ2-7; TCRdb's D call, TRBD1, is unchecked because there is no DNA. The CDR3 extends over 13 amino acids. Germline V lookup: CDR1 DFQATT, CDR2 SNEGSKA (reference sequence). The CDR3 here is CSARKQGPYEQYF.

This chain uses TRBV20-1 with TRBJ2-3; TCRdb reports TRBD1, a call that lacks DNA to check it against. CDR3 length equals 15 residues. CDR1 and CDR2 from the germline V gene are DFQATT and SNEGSKA (reference sequence). The CDR3 reads CSARASQINRDTQYF.

J is TRBJ1-5 and V is TRBV5-6; TCRdb gives TRBD1 as the D gene, but with no DNA this cannot be confirmed. CDR3 size: 15 residues. Germline lookup yields CDR1 SGHDT and CDR2 YYEEEE. This CDR3 reads CASSPGQGYSQPQHF.

The chain carries TRBV20-1 and TRBJ2-5; TCRdb indicates TRBD1, and absent DNA this call remains unverified. Germline V gene sequence: CDR1 DFQATT, CDR2 SNEGSKA (reference sequence). There are 11 residues in the CDR3. The CDR3 spells CSAGGWETQYF.